Below are 24 T cell receptor beta chains sequenced from a single sample in a study of radiotherapy plus CTLA-4 blockade in lung cancer. Data came from immunoSEQ multiplex PCR; TCRdb stores just in-frame clones and leaves some out. The sample records fewer than 150,000 clones, 78% being singletons. This material consisted of peripheral blood, taken from a patient treated with radiotherapy plus ipilimumab. All receptors come from a human donor with non-small cell lung cancer who had a partial response to radiotherapy plus ipilimumab.

The rearrangement links TRBV30 to TRBJ1-3; TRBD1 is a possible D gene (6 bases). Trimming left V 2 bases short and J 1 base short, with 9 bases between. CDR3 length: 14 residues. In germline, CDR1 is GTSNPN, CDR2 SVGIG (reference sequence). The CDR3 sequence: CAWSKGGSGNTIYF. CDR3 nucleotides: TGTGCCTGGAGTAAAGGGGGATCTGGAAACACCATATATTTT. The whole variable domain, remainder taken from reference TRBV30 and TRBJ1-3, is SQTIHQWPATLVQPVGSPLSLECTVEGTSNPNLYWYRQAAGRGLQLLFYSVGIGQISSEVPQNLSASRPQDRQFILSSKKLLLSDSGFYLCAWSKGGSGNTIYFGEGSWLTVV.

The chain couples TRBV11-2 to TRBJ2-1; D perhaps matches TRBD2 (5 bases). Germline values: CDR1 SGHAT, CDR2 FQNNGV. Trimming removed 0 bases from V and 2 bases from J, with 8 bases in between. This CDR3 has 15 amino acids. CDR3 bases: TGTGCCAGCAGCTTAGAGGGAGACCCCTACAATGAGCAGTTCTTC. It specifies CASSLEGDPYNEQFF.

The genes are TRBV10-3 and TRBJ2-7, with D maybe TRBD2 (6 bases). Germline-derived CDR1 and CDR2 are ENHRY and SYGVKD. The CDR3 sequence is 13 residues long. V lost 4 bases, J lost 5 bases, and 12 bases lay in between. In nucleotides, the CDR3 is TGTGCCATCAGTGGGGGGGATTCCAACGAGCAGTACGTC. It translates to CAISGGDSNEQYV.

As to this clone: One end of the junction does not line up with germline, which may come from a read error. The chain recombines TRBV6-5 with TRBJ2-5; D uncertain. This CDR3 has 13 residues. Germline CDR1 reads MNHEY; CDR2 reads SVGAGI. The CDR3 region has the DNA TGTGCCAGCAGTTACGACAAGCAAGGGACCCAGTACTTC. Translation gives CASSYDKQGTQYF.

This clone was observed a single time. The rearrangement uses TRBV28 and TRBJ1-4, with a tentative D call TRBD1 (6 bases). The CDR3 has 17 amino acids. Germline CDR1 reads MDHEN; CDR2 reads SYDVKM. V lost 2 bases, J lost 7 bases, and 20 bases lay in between. The CDR3: CASSLSPGQLGREKLFF. The CDR3 region has the DNA TGTGCCAGCAGTTTAAGCCCCGGACAGCTTGGACGTGAAAAACTGTTTTTT.

The chain joins TRBV7-3 to TRBJ2-3; 7 nucleotides align to TRBD1. Germline loops: CDR1 SGHTA, CDR2 FQGTGA. V was pared by 1 base and J by 1 base, with 2 bases of the junction left unmatched. The CDR3 has 15 amino acids. Written as DNA, the CDR3 is TGTGCCAGCAGCTTAATGGGGACAGGCACAGATACGCAGTATTTT. Its protein is CASSLMGTGTDTQYF.

CDR3 protein: CASSFPPIQFF. DNA for the CDR3: TGCGCCAGCAGCTTTCCCCCCATCCAGTTCTTC. V usage is TRBV4-3 and J usage is TRBJ2-1; D unclear. V lost 5 bases, J lost 13 bases, and 12 bases lay in between. CDR1 is LGHNA and CDR2 is YSLEER in the germline V gene. The CDR3 is 11 residues long.

The chain joins TRBV6-1 to TRBJ1-6, with 7 bases matching TRBD1. Trimming at V came to 4 bases and at J to 5 bases, leaving 5 bases not matched to a gene. CDR3 length: 15 residues. Germline CDR1 reads MNHNS; CDR2 reads SASEGT. The CDR3 bases are TGTGCCAGCAGTGGGCGCAGGGGGGATAATTCACCCCTCCACTTT. It encodes CASSGRRGDNSPLHF.

The chain joins TRBV29-1 to TRBJ2-1; 7 nucleotides line up with TRBD2. The J segment lost 0 bases and the V segment lost 6 bases, leaving 5 bases of the junction unmatched. CDR1 and CDR2 (germline): SQVTM, ANQGSEA. The CDR3 spans 14 residues. Written as DNA, the CDR3 is TGCAGCGTCCTTACGGGGGGCTCCTACAATGAGCAGTTCTTC. Its protein is CSVLTGGSYNEQFF.

The rearrangement links TRBV18 to TRBJ1-5, with D possibly being TRBD1 (5 bases). Germline lookup yields CDR1 KGHSH and CDR2 LQKENI. The ends were cut back, 5 bases at V and 4 bases at J, with 9 bases in the middle. The CDR3 is 13 amino acids. CDR3 sequence (DNA): TGTGCCAGCTCAACGGACAAGAATCAGCCCCAGCATTTT. It codes for CASSTDKNQPQHF.

This clone was picked up one time. V gene TRBV6-6 combines with J gene TRBJ1-1; weak D call: TRBD1 (6 bases). V was clipped by 6 bases and J by 1 base, with 9 bases between them. This CDR3 is built from 13 residues. Germline CDR1 is MNHNY and CDR2 is SVGAGI (reference sequence). The CDR3 loop reads CASSEDRNTEAFF. The CDR3 DNA reads as TGTGCCAGCAGCGAGGACAGGAACACTGAAGCTTTCTTT.

The chain combines TRBV6-9 with TRBJ1-2; no clear D gene. Germline V lookup: CDR1 MNHGY, CDR2 SVAAGI. Trimming shortened V by 3 bases and J by 8 bases, and 16 bases separated the two germline ends. CDR3 length equals 14 residues. CDR3 region: CASSYVGNAGGYTF. The CDR3 nucleotides read TGTGCCAGCAGTTACGTAGGCAACGCGGGAGGCTACACCTTC.

The chain links TRBV2 to TRBJ2-5; 8 bases match TRBD2. The V and J ends lost 7 bases and 7 bases, in that order; junction bases with no gene match: 11. From germline, CDR1 is SNHLY and CDR2 FYNNEI. This CDR3 spans 14 amino acids. The CDR3 spells CASTGGDLGGTQYF. In nucleotides, the CDR3 is TGTGCCAGCACCGGGGGGGACCTGGGGGGGACCCAGTACTTC.

In DNA form, the CDR3 reads TGTGCCAGCTCACCACCAGGACAGGGGGCGTCGGGCTACACCTTC. Translation: CASSPPGQGASGYTF. This chain joins TRBV18 and TRBJ1-2, with 11 bases aligning to TRBD1. The CDR3 has 15 residues. Per the germline V gene, CDR1 is KGHSH and CDR2 is LQKENI. After removal of 0 bases from V and 8 bases from J, the junction contained 5 bases not matched to a gene.

V and J are TRBV6-5 and TRBJ1-2, with a tentative D call TRBD1 (6 bases). Germline lookup yields CDR1 MNHEY and CDR2 SVGAGI. V was clipped by 6 bases and J by 8 bases, with 16 bases between them. The CDR3 contains 13 residues. In nucleotides, the CDR3 is TGTGCCAGCAGCACAGACAGGTCGGGAGGCTACACCTTC. As protein: CASSTDRSGGYTF.

The V and J genes are TRBV18 and TRBJ2-1; tentative D call: TRBD2 (6 bases). This CDR3 is 13 amino acids long. Germline CDR1 KGHSH, CDR2 LQKENI. The ends were cut back, 3 bases at V and 7 bases at J, with 10 bases in the middle. The CDR3 DNA is TGTGCCAGCTCACCCCGTCGGGAGAATGAGCAGTTCTTC. This encodes CASSPRRENEQFF.

This clone was observed a single time. The chain recombines TRBV15 with TRBJ2-4; 10 nucleotides match TRBD1. The V and J ends lost 7 bases and 9 bases, in that order; junction bases with no gene match: 6. The germline gives CDR1 LNHNV, CDR2 YYDKDF (reference sequence). The CDR3 runs 13 residues. In DNA form, the CDR3 reads TGTGCCACCACCCGGGACAGGGGTAGCATTCAGTACTTC. Translation: CATTRDRGSIQYF.

The rearrangement links TRBV18 to TRBJ2-7; 7 nucleotides line up with TRBD2. The V gene's germline CDR1 is KGHSH and CDR2 LQKENI. Trimming took 3 bases from V and 4 from J; bases not matched to a gene: 9. The CDR3 runs 15 residues. The CDR3 here is CASSPQRDGRYEQYV. The CDR3, as DNA: TGTGCCAGCTCACCGCAGCGGGACGGTAGGTACGAGCAGTACGTC.

The chain couples TRBV2 to TRBJ2-1, with TRBD2 identical over 15 bases. The CDR3 sequence is 16 residues long. Germline lookup yields CDR1 SNHLY and CDR2 FYNNEI. V dropped 8 bases and J dropped 1; count of bases not matched to a gene: 3. The CDR3: CASLGLAGGSYNEQFF. CDR3 nucleotide sequence: TGTGCCAGCCTTGGACTAGCGGGAGGGTCCTACAATGAGCAGTTCTTC.

This chain connects TRBV19 to TRBJ1-2, with 12 bases matching TRBD1. The germline gives CDR1 LNHDA, CDR2 SQIVND (reference sequence). J lost 5 bases, V lost 5 bases, and 9 bases had no gene match. The CDR3 loop spans 16 amino acids. CDR3 protein: CASSSGTGGAPYGYTF. The CDR3, as DNA: TGTGCCAGTAGTTCGGGGACAGGGGGCGCGCCGTATGGCTACACCTTC.

This chain links TRBV7-2 with TRBJ1-5; maybe TRBD1 (5 bases). This CDR3 comprises 15 residues. Trimming shortened V by 5 bases and J by 9 bases, and 20 bases separated the two germline ends. Per germline, CDR1 SGHTA and CDR2 FQGNSA. CDR3 protein: CASSLPGPGGPPQHF. The CDR3 DNA sequence: TGTGCCAGCAGCCTACCCGGGCCGGGGGGTCCGCCCCAGCATTTT.

The J gene is TRBJ2-3, the V gene TRBV28, with D maybe TRBD1 (7 bases). Germline CDR1 MDHEN, CDR2 SYDVKM. The V end was cut by 4 bases, the J end by 4 bases, with 15 bases between. The CDR3 has 15 residues. CDR3 sequence (DNA): TGTGCCAGCAGTTCTCGACAGGGAGGCCCAGATACGCAGTATTTT. Residues: CASSSRQGGPDTQYF.

The chain couples TRBV19 to TRBJ2-1, with TRBD2 matching 9 bases. The CDR3 runs 15 residues. Germline assignment: CDR1 LNHDA and CDR2 SQIVND (reference sequence). V lost 7 bases to trimming and J lost 8 bases; unmatched junction nucleotides: 12. CDR3 nucleotide sequence: TGTGCCAGTACCCACGCTAGCGGGGACTCCGATGAGCAGTTCTTC. Protein sequence: CASTHASGDSDEQFF.

The genes are TRBV5-1 and TRBJ2-7, with 8 bases that match TRBD2. Unmatched junction bases numbered 8, after V lost 0 bases and J lost 6 bases. CDR1 and CDR2 from the germline V gene are SGHRS and YFSETQ. This CDR3 has 15 amino acids. The CDR3 bases are TGCGCCAGCAGCTTGGATGTGGCGGGAGGCCGCGAGCAGTACTTC. Its protein is CASSLDVAGGREQYF.